This TCR beta chain was documented in a study of cytomegalovirus exposure and HLA in healthy donors. The overall study: The same platform was used for the 110 or so validation repertoires as for the 666 first-cohort repertoires, as reported in a later analysis.

Of note for this clone: The antigen is undetermined.

Study observations and caveats: Rare TCR sequences dominated, though some public TCRs recurred in many donors. Subsequent analysis showed first-cohort TCR clusters tending to co-occur in 95 to 150 validation repertoires. The investigators catalogued 164 TCR beta chains as cytomegalovirus-associated.

This CDR3 contains 17 residues. The J segment lost 7 bases and the V segment lost 2 bases, leaving 9 bases of the junction unmatched. CDR1 is SEHNR and CDR2 is FQNEAQ in the germline V gene (reference sequence). TCRdb's table, derived via immunoSEQ multiplex PCR, lists solely in-frame clones and lacks some. The repertoire has 30,000 to 40,000 clones, just under 95% of them found once; the top ten carry around 3.4%. The V gene is TRBV7-9, the J gene TRBJ1-6; 9 nucleotides agree with TRBD1. This TCR came from a man aged 18 to 29 in good health and CMV-seronegative. Sequences were obtained from PBMCs. CDR3 protein: CASSLSGQGMVNSPLHF. CDR3 in DNA: TGTGCCAGCAGCTTAAGTGGACAGGGGATGGTAAATTCACCCCTCCACTTT.